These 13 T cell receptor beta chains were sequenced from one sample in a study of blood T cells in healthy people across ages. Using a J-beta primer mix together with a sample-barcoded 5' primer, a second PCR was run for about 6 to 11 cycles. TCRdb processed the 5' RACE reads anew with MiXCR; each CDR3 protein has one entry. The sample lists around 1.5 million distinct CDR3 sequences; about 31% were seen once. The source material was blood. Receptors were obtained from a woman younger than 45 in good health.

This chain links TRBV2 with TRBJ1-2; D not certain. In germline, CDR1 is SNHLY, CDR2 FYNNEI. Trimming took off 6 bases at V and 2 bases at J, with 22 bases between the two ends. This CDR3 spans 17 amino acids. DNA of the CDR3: TGTGCCAGCAGCCCGGGGTTAATGGGGAGGTACAACTATGGCTACACCTTC. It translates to CASSPGLMGRYNYGYTF.

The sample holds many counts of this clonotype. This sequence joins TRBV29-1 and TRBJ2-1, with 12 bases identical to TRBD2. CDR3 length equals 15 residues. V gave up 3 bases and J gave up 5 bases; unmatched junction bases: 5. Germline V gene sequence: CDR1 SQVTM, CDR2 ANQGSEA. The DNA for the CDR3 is TGCAGCGTTGAGTCTAGCGGGGGGGCGGACAATGAGCAGTTCTTC. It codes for CSVESSGGADNEQFF.

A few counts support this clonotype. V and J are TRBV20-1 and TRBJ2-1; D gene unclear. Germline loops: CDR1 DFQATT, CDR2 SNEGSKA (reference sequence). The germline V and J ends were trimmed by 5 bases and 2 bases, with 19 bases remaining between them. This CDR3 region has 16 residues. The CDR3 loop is CSAPAAEKLTYNEQFF. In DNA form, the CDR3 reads TGCAGTGCTCCCGCCGCGGAAAAGTTAACCTACAATGAGCAGTTCTTC.

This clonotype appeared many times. CDR3 coding DNA: TGTGCCAGCAGCTTGGCCAGGCGCGGGGGGTACGAGCAGTACTTC. It is translated as CASSLARRGGYEQYF. J is TRBJ2-7 and V is TRBV5-6, with TRBD2 matching over 8 bases. Germline assignment: CDR1 SGHDT and CDR2 YYEEEE. The CDR3 length is 15 residues. V was clipped by 0 bases and J by 4 bases; unmatched bases: 6.

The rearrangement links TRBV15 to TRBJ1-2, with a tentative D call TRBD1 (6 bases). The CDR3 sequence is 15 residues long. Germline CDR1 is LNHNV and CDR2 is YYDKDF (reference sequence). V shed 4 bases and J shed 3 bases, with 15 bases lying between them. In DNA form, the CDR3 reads TGTGCCACCAGCATTGTTGGGGGCGCCGACTATGGCTACACCTTC. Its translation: CATSIVGGADYGYTF.

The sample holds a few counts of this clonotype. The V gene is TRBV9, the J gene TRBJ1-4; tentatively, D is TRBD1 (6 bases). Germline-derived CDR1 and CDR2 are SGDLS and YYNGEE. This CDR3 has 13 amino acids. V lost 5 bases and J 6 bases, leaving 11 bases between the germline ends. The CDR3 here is CASRGAMDEKLFF. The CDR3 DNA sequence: TGTGCCAGCAGGGGGGCCATGGATGAAAAACTGTTTTTT.

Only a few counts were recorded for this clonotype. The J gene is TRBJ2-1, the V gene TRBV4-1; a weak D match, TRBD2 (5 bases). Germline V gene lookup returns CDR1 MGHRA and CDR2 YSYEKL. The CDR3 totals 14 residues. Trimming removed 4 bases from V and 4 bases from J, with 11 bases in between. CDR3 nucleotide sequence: TGCGCCAGCAGCCGGCTAGGGAGTTACAATGAGCAGTTCTTC. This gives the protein CASSRLGSYNEQFF.

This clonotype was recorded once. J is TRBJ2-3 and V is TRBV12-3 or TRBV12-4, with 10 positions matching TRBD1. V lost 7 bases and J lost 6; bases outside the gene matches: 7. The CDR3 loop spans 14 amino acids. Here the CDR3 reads CASTDRGRGDTQYF. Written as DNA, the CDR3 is TGTGCCAGCACGGACAGGGGGAGAGGGGATACGCAGTATTTT.

The CDR3 region is CASSYEVSSYNEQFF. DNA for the CDR3: TGCGCCAGCAGTTATGAAGTGAGCTCCTACAATGAGCAGTTCTTC. J is TRBJ2-1 and V is TRBV5-1; unclear D gene. Germline V gene lookup returns CDR1 SGHRS and CDR2 YFSETQ. The CDR3 length is 15 residues. V gave up 5 bases and J gave up 0 bases, with 12 bases separating them.

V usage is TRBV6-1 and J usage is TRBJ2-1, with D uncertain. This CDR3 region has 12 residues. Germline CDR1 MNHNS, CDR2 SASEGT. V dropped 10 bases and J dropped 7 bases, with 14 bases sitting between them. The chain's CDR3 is CATPTNNNEQFF. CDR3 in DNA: TGTGCCACACCCACTAATAATAATGAGCAGTTCTTC.

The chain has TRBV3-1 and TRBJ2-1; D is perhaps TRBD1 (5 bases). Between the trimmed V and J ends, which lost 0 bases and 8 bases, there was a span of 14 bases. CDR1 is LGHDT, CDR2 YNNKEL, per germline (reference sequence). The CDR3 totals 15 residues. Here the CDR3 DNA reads TGTGCCAGCAGCCAAGACCAGCGCAGGGAAGATGAGCAGTTCTTC. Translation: CASSQDQRREDEQFF.

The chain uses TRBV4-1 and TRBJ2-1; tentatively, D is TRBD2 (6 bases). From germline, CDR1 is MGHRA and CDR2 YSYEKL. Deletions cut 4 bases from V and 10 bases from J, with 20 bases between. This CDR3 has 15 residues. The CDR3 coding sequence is TGCGCCAGCAGCCCGGGGAGGTCGGTAGTCAACGAGCAGTTCTTC. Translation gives CASSPGRSVVNEQFF.

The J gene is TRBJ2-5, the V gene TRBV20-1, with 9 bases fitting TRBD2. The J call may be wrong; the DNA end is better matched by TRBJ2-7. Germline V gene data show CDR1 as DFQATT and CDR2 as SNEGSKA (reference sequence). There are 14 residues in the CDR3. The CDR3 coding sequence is TGCAGTGCTATGAGGCGGGAGGGCCGGTACGAGCAGTACTTC. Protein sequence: CSAMRREGRYEQYF.